These T cell receptor beta chains were read from a single sample in a study of metastatic and nonmetastatic thyroid tumors. TCRdb reprocessed the PCR reads using MiXCR. The sample yields some 30,000 clones, 25% to 35% seen once. Specimen: blood. These receptors were collected from a female donor with papillary thyroid cancer or a benign thyroid nodule (not recorded which). Some clones in this sample may be carry-over from other donors' samples. CDR3s include the opening cysteine and the closing phenylalanine or tryptophan. D genes are given only for firm matches. Rows give clone size only sometimes, using once, few, many, or a class for an expanded clone.

many	TRBV9	TRBJ2-3	TRBD2	CASSFPNLGGSNTDTQYF	TGTGCCAGCAGCTTCCCGAACCTGGGGGGGTCCAACACAGATACGCAGTATTTT
-	TRBV7-3	TRBJ2-7	TRBD1	CASSLTDRAGEQYF	TGTGCCAGCAGCTTAACGGACAGGGCCGGCGAGCAGTACTTC
many	TRBV24-1	TRBJ2-1	TRBD1	CATSANDGTGTYNEQFF	TGTGCCACCAGTGCCAACGATGGGACAGGGACTTACAATGAGCAGTTCTTC
many	TRBV28	TRBJ2-7	TRBD2	CASSLILAGESYEQYF	TGTGCCAGCAGTCTTATCCTAGCGGGAGAGTCATACGAGCAGTACTTC
medium-sized	TRBV19	TRBJ1-6	TRBD1	CASSNKGQNSPLHF	TGTGCCAGTAGTAATAAGGGACAGAATTCACCCCTCCACTTT
-	TRBV5-1	TRBJ1-1	-	CANSLGRGGESFF	TGCGCCAACAGCCTGGGGAGGGGCGGTGAATCTTTCTTT
-	TRBV19	TRBJ2-2	-	CASSKGRSGELLF	TGTGCCAGTAGTAAAGGGAGGTCCGGGGAGCTGTTGTTT
-	TRBV5-1	TRBJ1-2	TRBD1	CASSFEATGGGYTF	TGCGCCAGCAGTTTTGAGGCGACAGGGGGTGGCTACACCTTC
once	TRBV20-1	TRBJ2-7	TRBD2	CSQRVSGKQYF	TGCAGTCAGCGGGTAAGCGGGAAGCAGTACTTC
-	TRBV9	TRBJ2-3	TRBD2	CASSVYGLAGGAGTQYF	TGTGCCAGCAGCGTTTACGGGCTAGCGGGAGGAGCAGGTACGCAGTATTTT
many	TRBV11-2	TRBJ2-7	TRBD1	CASSRDRVSVEQYF	TGTGCCAGCTCCCGGGACAGGGTTTCTGTCGAGCAGTACTTC
few	TRBV6-5	TRBJ1-6	TRBD1	CASIFGQGQNSPLHF	TGTGCCAGCATTTTCGGACAGGGGCAAAATTCACCCCTCCACTTT
-	TRBV6-5	TRBJ2-7	-	CASSYRAGGQREQYF	TGTGCCAGCAGTTATCGAGCCGGAGGGCAGAGGGAGCAGTACTTC
many	TRBV7-9	TRBJ2-7	-	CASSLVGTSYEQYF	TGTGCCAGCAGCTTAGTTGGGACCTCCTACGAGCAGTACTTC
-	TRBV28	TRBJ1-1	-	CASSASGWGRKNTEAFF	TGTGCCAGCAGTGCCTCGGGTTGGGGTCGCAAGAACACTGAAGCTTTCTTT
many	TRBV6-1	TRBJ2-5	TRBD2	CASREPSGRGKETQYF	TGTGCCAGCAGAGAGCCTAGCGGGAGGGGGAAAGAGACCCAGTACTTC
few	TRBV19	TRBJ2-7	TRBD1	CASSTNRGGTYEQYF	TGTGCCAGTAGTACCAACAGGGGTGGCACCTACGAGCAGTACTTC
many	TRBV4-3	TRBJ2-7	-	CASSQDDRGYEQYF	TGCGCCAGCAGCCAAGATGATAGGGGTTACGAGCAGTACTTC
many	TRBV5-1	TRBJ1-5	-	CASSHEPGQPQHF	TGCGCCAGCAGCCATGAACCGGGTCAGCCCCAGCATTTT
few	TRBV7-9	TRBJ1-1	-	CASSLMNTEAFF	TGTGCCAGCAGCCTAATGAACACTGAAGCTTTCTTT
many	TRBV24-1	TRBJ2-1	TRBD2	CATKASGLDEQFF	TGTGCCACCAAGGCTAGCGGGTTAGATGAGCAGTTCTTC
-	TRBV4-1	TRBJ2-7	-	CASSQPGSPLSYEQYF	TGCGCCAGCAGCCAACCTGGGAGTCCCCTTTCCTACGAGCAGTACTTC
-	TRBV5-1	TRBJ2-7	-	CASSFSVAETPYEQYF	TGCGCCAGCAGCTTTTCTGTAGCAGAAACACCCTACGAGCAGTACTTC